The 22 T cell receptor beta chains below were found in one sample sequenced in a study of high-grade serous ovarian cancer treatment subgroups. Generated by immunoSEQ multiplex PCR, the TCRdb table keeps only in-frame clones and is missing some. The data hold about 39,000 clones, with about 79% observed a single time. Tumor samples were obtained before definitive surgery or chemotherapy. The sequenced sample consisted of tumor tissue. These receptors came from a human donor with high-grade serous ovarian cancer.

The chain is built from TRBV7-9 and TRBJ1-1; no clear D gene. Germline lookup yields CDR1 SEHNR and CDR2 FQNEAQ (reference sequence). There are 15 residues in the CDR3. Trimming removed 4 bases from V and 0 bases from J, with 12 bases in between. This CDR3 is CASSSDFNMNTEAFF. The CDR3 nucleotides read TGTGCCAGCAGCTCGGACTTTAATATGAACACTGAAGCTTTCTTT. Looking up the rest from reference TRBV7-9 and TRBJ1-1 gives the full variable domain: DTGVSQNPRHKITKRGQNVTFRCDPISEHNRLYWYRQTLGQGPEFLTYFQNEAQLEKSRLLSDRFSAERPKGSFSTLEIQRTEQGDSAMYLCASSSDFNMNTEAFFGQGTRLTVV.

The V and J genes are TRBV28 and TRBJ1-2; D gene uncertain. Looked up from germline, CDR1 is MDHEN and CDR2 is SYDVKM. The CDR3 totals 11 residues. V shed 3 bases and J shed 9 bases, with 8 bases lying between them. The CDR3 DNA is TGTGCCAGCAGTTTTTTGGAACGCTACACCTTC. It translates to CASSFLERYTF.

The chain employs TRBV4-1 and TRBJ2-7; the D is unclear. Trimming stripped 2 bases from V and 5 bases from J, with 4 bases between. Germline V gene sequence: CDR1 MGHRA, CDR2 YSYEKL. CDR3 length: 11 residues. The CDR3 region is CASSQFHEQYF. CDR3 coding DNA: TGCGCCAGCAGCCAATTCCACGAGCAGTACTTC.

CDR3 region: CATSRARDQPQHF. In nucleotides, the CDR3 is TGTGCCACCAGCAGAGCCAGGGATCAGCCCCAGCATTTT. The chain links TRBV15 to TRBJ1-5; a possible D gene is TRBD1 (5 bases). CDR1 is LNHNV, CDR2 YYDKDF, per germline (reference sequence). This CDR3 is built from 13 residues. V was pared by 1 base and J by 5 bases, with 6 bases between.

The CDR3 loop is CASTTGVADTQYF. CDR3 sequence (DNA): TGTGCCAGCACCACAGGGGTCGCAGATACGCAGTATTTT. The genes are TRBV28 and TRBJ2-3; 7 positions match TRBD1. Trimming cost V 7 bases and J 4 bases; bases outside gene matches: 5. Germline CDR1 MDHEN, CDR2 SYDVKM. This CDR3 has 13 amino acids.

This chain uses TRBV4-2 with TRBJ2-5; D call uncertain. Germline V gene lookup returns CDR1 LGHNA and CDR2 YNFKEQ. Trimming removed 0 bases at V and 4 bases at J, with 9 bases between. The CDR3 has 14 residues. The CDR3 region is CASSQESGRETQYF. For the CDR3, the DNA is TGTGCCAGCAGCCAAGAGTCCGGGCGAGAGACCCAGTACTTC.

V is TRBV7-9 and J is TRBJ1-2; 8 nucleotides line up with TRBD1. V lost 5 bases to trimming and J lost 5 bases; unmatched junction nucleotides: 7. The germline V gene encodes CDR1 SEHNR and CDR2 FQNEAQ (reference sequence). The CDR3 length is 14 residues. The CDR3 nucleotides are TGTGCCAGCAGCGGCGGACAGGGCGGGTATGGCTACACCTTC. Translated: CASSGGQGGYGYTF. Using reference TRBV7-9 and TRBJ1-2 for the parts outside the CDR3, the full variable domain is DTGVSQNPRHKITKRGQNVTFRCDPISEHNRLYWYRQTLGQGPEFLTYFQNEAQLEKSRLLSDRFSAERPKGSFSTLEIQRTEQGDSAMYLCASSGGQGGYGYTFGSGTRLTVV.

The J gene is TRBJ2-1, the V gene TRBV11-2, with 12 bases identical to TRBD2. The V gene's germline CDR1 is SGHAT and CDR2 FQNNGV. CDR3 length: 14 residues. Trimming took 3 bases from V and 11 from J; bases not matched to a gene: 5. The CDR3 nucleotides read TGTGCCAGCAGCTTGCGGACTAGCGGGACACAGCAGTTCTTC. Translated, it gives CASSLRTSGTQQFF.

The V gene is TRBV30, the J gene TRBJ1-2; no clear D gene. Germline-derived CDR1 and CDR2 are GTSNPN and SVGIG (reference sequence). V lost 2 bases and J lost 9, with 13 bases in between. CDR3 length: 12 residues. The CDR3 loop reads CAWSPPGYSYTF. CDR3 nucleotide sequence: TGTGCCTGGAGTCCTCCGGGGTATAGCTACACCTTC.

The chain links TRBV28 to TRBJ2-1; 9 nucleotides align to TRBD2. This CDR3 has 15 amino acids. CDR1 MDHEN and CDR2 SYDVKM come from the germline V gene. V dropped 5 bases and J dropped 8; count of bases not matched to a gene: 10. For the CDR3, the DNA is TGTGCCAGCAGTCTGTTGTGCGGGAGGGATCATGAGCAGTTCTTC. It encodes CASSLLCGRDHEQFF.

The CDR3 nucleotides read TGTGCCAGCAGTTTATCGATCGGTCTAGCGGGAGGCCTGTTCTTC. Translated: CASSLSIGLAGGLFF. V is TRBV27 and J is TRBJ2-1; 11 nucleotides align to TRBD2. J was trimmed by 15 bases and V by 0 bases; bases with no gene match: 10. This CDR3 has 15 residues. CDR1 is MNHEY, CDR2 SMNVEV, per germline (reference sequence).

The CDR3 reads CASLFPYEQYF. CDR3 nucleotides: TGTGCAAGTCTCTTCCCCTACGAGCAGTACTTC. The V gene is TRBV12-2, the J gene TRBJ2-7. TRBV12-2 is described as a pseudogene. The CDR3 sequence is 11 residues long.

CDR3 in amino acids: CASRWDTQYF. CDR3 sequence (DNA): TGTGCCAGCAGATGGGATACGCAGTATTTT. The chain combines TRBV2 with TRBJ2-3; the D is unclear. The CDR3 runs 10 residues. V was cut by 6 bases and J by 6 bases, with 4 bases left in between. Germline V gene data show CDR1 as SNHLY and CDR2 as FYNNEI. The full variable domain, its missing parts supplied by reference TRBV2 and TRBJ2-3, is EPEVTQTPSHQVTQMGQEVILRCVPISNHLYFYWYRQILGQKVEFLVSFYNNEISEKSEIFDDQFSVERPDGSNFTLKIRSTKLEDSAMYFCASRWDTQYFGPGTRLTVL.

The table lists this clone with a few counts. The V gene is TRBV23-1, the J gene TRBJ2-2; the D is unclear. TRBV23-1 is labeled an ORF, and its function is uncertain. V was trimmed by 8 bases and J by 5 bases, leaving 12 bases between them. This CDR3 is 13 amino acids long. The CDR3 bases are TGCGCCAGCGATCTTCTAAGGACCGGGGAGCTGTTTTTT. Its translation is CASDLLRTGELFF.

The rearrangement links TRBV7-9 to TRBJ2-1, with 14 bases matching TRBD2. Unmatched junction bases numbered 10, after V lost 4 bases and J lost 8 bases. Germline V gene lookup returns CDR1 SEHNR and CDR2 FQNEAQ (reference sequence). The CDR3 has 17 amino acids. CDR3 protein: CASSSEPGTSGSHEQFF. CDR3 coding DNA: TGTGCCAGCAGCTCAGAACCCGGGACTAGCGGGAGTCATGAGCAGTTCTTC.

The chain employs TRBV19 and TRBJ1-1, with no clear D. This CDR3 contains 13 residues. The germline V and J ends were trimmed by 7 bases and 0 bases, with 9 bases remaining between them. CDR1 LNHDA and CDR2 SQIVND come from the germline V gene (reference sequence). The CDR3 protein is CASKEGVNTEAFF. CDR3 bases: TGTGCCAGTAAAGAGGGCGTGAACACTGAAGCTTTCTTT.

The rearrangement uses TRBV5-4 and TRBJ2-5, with D maybe TRBD1 (5 bases). The germline gives CDR1 SGHNT, CDR2 YYREEE (reference sequence). This CDR3 has 15 amino acids. The ends were cut back, 1 base at V and 1 base at J, with 11 bases in the middle. The CDR3 region is CASSLMTDFQETQYF. The CDR3 nucleotides are TGTGCCAGCAGCTTGATGACAGACTTCCAAGAGACCCAGTACTTC. Together with reference TRBV5-4 and TRBJ2-5, the CDR3 gives the full variable domain: ETGVTQSPTHLIKTRGQQVTLRCSSQSGHNTVSWYQQALGQGPQFIFQYYREEENGRGNFPPRFSGLQFPNYSSELNVNALELDDSALYLCASSLMTDFQETQYFGPGTRLLVL.

The CDR3 is CASSPTGYYGYTF. The DNA for the CDR3 is TGTGCCAGCAGTCCGACAGGGTACTATGGCTACACCTTC. This chain uses TRBV27 with TRBJ1-2, with 7 bases fitting TRBD1. V lost 5 bases and J lost 3; bases outside the gene matches: 3. Germline V gene lookup returns CDR1 MNHEY and CDR2 SMNVEV (reference sequence). The length of the CDR3 is 13 residues.

This rearrangement joins TRBV18 to TRBJ2-7, with 8 nucleotides matching TRBD1. The V segment lost 3 bases and the J segment 2 bases; nucleotides outside the gene matches: 6. From germline, CDR1 is KGHSH and CDR2 LQKENI. CDR3 length equals 15 residues. The CDR3 region is CASSPGTGETYEQYF. Written as DNA, the CDR3 is TGTGCCAGCTCACCCGGGACAGGAGAAACCTACGAGCAGTACTTC.

In DNA form, the CDR3 reads TGTGCCAGCAGCCCTACTAGCCCGGCCAGCCCTACTAGCGGGAGGAAGCAGTTCTTC. Translated: CASSPTSPASPTSGRKQFF. This chain links TRBV7-2 with TRBJ2-1, with 12 bases matching TRBD2. CDR1 is SGHTA and CDR2 is FQGNSA in the germline V gene. This CDR3 region has 19 residues. V lost 5 bases, J lost 11 bases, and 22 bases stayed unmatched.

This chain connects TRBV7-9 to TRBJ2-7; TRBD2 matches 7 bases. Germline V gives CDR1 SEHNR, CDR2 FQNEAQ (reference sequence). Losses at the gene ends were 5 bases for V and 6 bases for J; bases not matched to a gene: 10. The CDR3 is made up of 14 amino acids. The CDR3 DNA reads as TGTGCCAGCAGCAGAGACGGCGGGAGTACCGAGCAGTACTTC. Its protein product is CASSRDGGSTEQYF.

The chain carries TRBV20-1 and TRBJ1-2, with 9 bases identical to TRBD1. Losses at the gene ends were 6 bases for V and 12 bases for J; bases not matched to a gene: 8. CDR1 is DFQATT and CDR2 is SNEGSKA in the germline V gene (reference sequence). The CDR3 is 11 amino acids. The CDR3 loop is CSAEGTGSHTF. CDR3 sequence (DNA): TGCAGTGCGGAAGGGACAGGGAGTCACACCTTC.